This T cell receptor beta chain was obtained from a study of T cells in Graves' hyperthyroidism and ophthalmopathy. RNA transcripts yielded amplified TCR beta CDR3 regions. First-round RT-PCR targeting the TCR CDR3 was performed with the HTBI primer set. Using its own MiXCR run on the multiplex PCR reads, TCRdb lists one record per CDR3 protein. The sample yields hundreds of thousands of distinct CDR3 sequences, 14% to 15% seen once. CDR1 is LNHDA and CDR2 is SQIVND in the germline V gene (reference sequence). V dropped 5 bases and J dropped 7; count of bases not matched to a gene: 12. The length of the CDR3 is 16 residues. General study results and limits: In the blood, most expanded thyroid clonotypes above 0.001 appeared as well.

With respect to this clonotype: The target antigen is unknown.

Each 10 ml fresh peripheral blood draw supplied the PBMCs. The chain uses TRBV19 and TRBJ1-2; 11 bases agree with TRBD1. Sequenced: blood. The receptor's source is a woman between 35 and 50 years old with Graves' ophthalmopathy. The CDR3: CASSLMGQGVSVGYTF. The CDR3 nucleotides read TGTGCCAGTAGTCTGATGGGACAGGGGGTGAGCGTTGGCTACACCTTC.